This TCR beta chain came from a study of T cells after yellow fever vaccination. In this sample, this clonotype turned up many times. TCRdb re-called the 5' RACE reads through MiXCR, storing one row per CDR3 protein. The top ten clones hold roughly 27% of a sample with around 100,000 distinct CDR3 sequences, roughly 8.9% of them seen once. Looked up from germline, CDR1 is KGHSH and CDR2 is LQKENI. V lost 1 base and J lost 5, with 12 bases in between. This CDR3 contains 14 residues. The rearrangement joins TRBV18 to TRBJ2-7; D is uncertain. This material consisted of CD8+ T cells sorted from PBMCs, taken 45 days after the yellow fever booster vaccination. The TCR originated in a man aged 25-45 years who received the YFV17D yellow fever vaccine. CDR3 protein: CASSPLSGSHEQYF. For the CDR3, the DNA is TGTGCCAGCTCACCACTAAGTGGCAGCCACGAGCAGTACTTC.